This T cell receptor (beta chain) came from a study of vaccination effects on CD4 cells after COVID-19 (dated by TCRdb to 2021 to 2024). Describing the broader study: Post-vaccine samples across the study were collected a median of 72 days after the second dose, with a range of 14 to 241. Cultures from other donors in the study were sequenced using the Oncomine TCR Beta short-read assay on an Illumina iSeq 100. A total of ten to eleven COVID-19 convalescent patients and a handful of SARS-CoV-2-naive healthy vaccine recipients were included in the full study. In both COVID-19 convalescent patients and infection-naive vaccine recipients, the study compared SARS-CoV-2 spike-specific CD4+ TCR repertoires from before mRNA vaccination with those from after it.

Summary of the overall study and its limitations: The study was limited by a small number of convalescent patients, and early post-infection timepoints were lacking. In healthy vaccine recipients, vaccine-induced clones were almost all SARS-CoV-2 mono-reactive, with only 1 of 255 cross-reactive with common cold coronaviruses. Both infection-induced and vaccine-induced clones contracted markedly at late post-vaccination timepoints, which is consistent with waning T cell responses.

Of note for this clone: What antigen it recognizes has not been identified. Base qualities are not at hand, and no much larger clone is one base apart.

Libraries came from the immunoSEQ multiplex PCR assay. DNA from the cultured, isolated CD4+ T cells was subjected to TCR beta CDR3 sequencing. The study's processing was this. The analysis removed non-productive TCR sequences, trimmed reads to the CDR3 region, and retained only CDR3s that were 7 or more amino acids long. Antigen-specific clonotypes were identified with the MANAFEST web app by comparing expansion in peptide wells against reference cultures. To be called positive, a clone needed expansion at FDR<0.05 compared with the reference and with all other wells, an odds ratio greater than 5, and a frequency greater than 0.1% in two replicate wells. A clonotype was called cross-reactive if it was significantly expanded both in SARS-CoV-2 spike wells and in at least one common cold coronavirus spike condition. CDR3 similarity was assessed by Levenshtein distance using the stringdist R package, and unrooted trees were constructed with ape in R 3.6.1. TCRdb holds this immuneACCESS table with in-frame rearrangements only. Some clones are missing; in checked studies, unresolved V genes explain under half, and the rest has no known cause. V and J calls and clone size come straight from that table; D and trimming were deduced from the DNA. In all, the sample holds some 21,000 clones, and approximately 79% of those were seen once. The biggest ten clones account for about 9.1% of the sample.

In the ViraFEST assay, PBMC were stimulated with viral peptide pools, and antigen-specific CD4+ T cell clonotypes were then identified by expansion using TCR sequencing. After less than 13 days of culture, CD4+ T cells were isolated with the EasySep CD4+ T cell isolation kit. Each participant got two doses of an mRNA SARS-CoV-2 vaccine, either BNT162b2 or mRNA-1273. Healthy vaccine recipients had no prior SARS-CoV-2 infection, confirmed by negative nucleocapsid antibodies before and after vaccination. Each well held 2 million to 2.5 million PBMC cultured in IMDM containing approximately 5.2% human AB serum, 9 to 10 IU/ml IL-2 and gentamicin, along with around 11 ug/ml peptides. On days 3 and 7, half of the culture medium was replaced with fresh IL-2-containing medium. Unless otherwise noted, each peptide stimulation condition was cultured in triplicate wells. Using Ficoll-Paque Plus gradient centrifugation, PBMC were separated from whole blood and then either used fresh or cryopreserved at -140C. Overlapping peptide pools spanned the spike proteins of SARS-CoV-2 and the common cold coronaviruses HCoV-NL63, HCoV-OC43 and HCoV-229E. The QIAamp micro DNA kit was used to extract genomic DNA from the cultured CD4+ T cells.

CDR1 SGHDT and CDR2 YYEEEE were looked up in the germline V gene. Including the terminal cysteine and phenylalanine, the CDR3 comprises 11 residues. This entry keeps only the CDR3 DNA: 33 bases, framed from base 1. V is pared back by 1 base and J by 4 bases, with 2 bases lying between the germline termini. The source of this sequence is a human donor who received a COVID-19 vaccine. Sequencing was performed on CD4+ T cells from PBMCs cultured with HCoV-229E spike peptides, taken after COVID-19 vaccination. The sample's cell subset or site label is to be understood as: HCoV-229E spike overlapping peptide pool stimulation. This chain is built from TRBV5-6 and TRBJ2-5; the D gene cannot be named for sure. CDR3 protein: CASSLLETQYF. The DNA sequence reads TGTGCCAGCAGCTTGTTAGAGACCCAGTACTTC.